Given below is one T cell receptor beta chain in context. V lost 2 bases, J lost 5 bases, and 5 bases stayed unmatched. The CDR3 length is 16 residues. Germline lookup yields CDR1 SGDLS and CDR2 YYNGEE. Measured with immunoSEQ multiplex PCR; TCRdb has only the in-frame clones, and not every one. The sample consists of about 98,000 clones, around 88% of them appearing once. This record belongs to a study of radiotherapy plus CTLA-4 blockade in lung cancer. The rearrangement uses TRBV9 and TRBJ1-4; 11 bases match TRBD1. The sequence came from a human donor with non-small cell lung cancer that progressed on radiotherapy plus ipilimumab. The source material was peripheral blood, sampled from a patient treated with radiotherapy plus ipilimumab. CDR3 in amino acids: CASSVDGTGGNEKLFF. CDR3 DNA sequence: TGTGCCAGCAGCGTCGACGGGACAGGGGGGAATGAAAAACTGTTTTTT.